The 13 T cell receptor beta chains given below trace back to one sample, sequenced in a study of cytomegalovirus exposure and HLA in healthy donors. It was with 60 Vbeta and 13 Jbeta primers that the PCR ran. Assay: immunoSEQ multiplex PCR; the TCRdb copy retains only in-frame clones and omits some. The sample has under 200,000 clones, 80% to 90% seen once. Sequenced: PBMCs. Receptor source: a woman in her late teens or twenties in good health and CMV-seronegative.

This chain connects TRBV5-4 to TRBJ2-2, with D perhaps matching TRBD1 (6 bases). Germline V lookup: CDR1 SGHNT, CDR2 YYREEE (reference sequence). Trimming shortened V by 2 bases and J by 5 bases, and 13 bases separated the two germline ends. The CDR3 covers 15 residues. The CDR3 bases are TGTGCCAGCAGCTTTGGCAGGGGTGATACCGGGGAGCTGTTTTTT. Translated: CASSFGRGDTGELFF.

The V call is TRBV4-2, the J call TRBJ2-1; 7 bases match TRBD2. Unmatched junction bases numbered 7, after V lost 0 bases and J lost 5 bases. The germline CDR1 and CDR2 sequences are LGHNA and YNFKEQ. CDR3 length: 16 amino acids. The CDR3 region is CASSQDPGTMNNEQFF. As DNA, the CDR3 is TGTGCCAGCAGCCAAGACCCCGGGACTATGAACAATGAGCAGTTCTTC.

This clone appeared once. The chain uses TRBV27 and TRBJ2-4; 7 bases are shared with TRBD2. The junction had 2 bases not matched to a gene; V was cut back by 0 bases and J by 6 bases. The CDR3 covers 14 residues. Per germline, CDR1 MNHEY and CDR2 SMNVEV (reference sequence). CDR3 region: CASSLSGTTNIQYF. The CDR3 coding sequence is TGTGCCAGCAGTTTATCCGGGACTACAAACATTCAGTACTTC.

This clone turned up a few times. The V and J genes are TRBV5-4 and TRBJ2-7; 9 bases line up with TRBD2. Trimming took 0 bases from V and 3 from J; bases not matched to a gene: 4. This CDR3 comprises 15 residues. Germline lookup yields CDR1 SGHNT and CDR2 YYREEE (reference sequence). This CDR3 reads CASSLASGDIYEQYF. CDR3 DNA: TGTGCCAGCAGCTTGGCTAGCGGGGATATCTACGAGCAGTACTTC. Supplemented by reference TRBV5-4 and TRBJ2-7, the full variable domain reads ETGVTQSPTHLIKTRGQQVTLRCSSQSGHNTVSWYQQALGQGPQFIFQYYREEENGRGNFPPRFSGLQFPNYSSELNVNALELDDSALYLCASSLASGDIYEQYFGPGTRLTVT.

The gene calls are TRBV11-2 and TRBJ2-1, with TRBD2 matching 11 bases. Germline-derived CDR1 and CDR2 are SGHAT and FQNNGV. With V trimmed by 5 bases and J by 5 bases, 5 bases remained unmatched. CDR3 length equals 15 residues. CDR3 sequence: CASSIRLAGNNEQFF. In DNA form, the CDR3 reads TGTGCCAGCAGCATCAGACTAGCGGGAAACAATGAGCAGTTCTTC.

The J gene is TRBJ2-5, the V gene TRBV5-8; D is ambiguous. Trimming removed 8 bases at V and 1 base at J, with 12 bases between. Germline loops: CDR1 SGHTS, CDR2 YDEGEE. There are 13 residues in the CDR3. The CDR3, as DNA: TGTGCCAGTACCGGCGGTCTCCAAGAGACCCAGTACTTC. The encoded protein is CASTGGLQETQYF. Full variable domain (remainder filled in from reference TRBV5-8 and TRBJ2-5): EAGVTQSPTHLIKTRGQQATLRCSPISGHTSVYWYQQALGLGLQFLLWYDEGEERNRGNFPPRFSGRQFPNYSSELNVNALELEDSALYLCASTGGLQETQYFGPGTRLLVL.

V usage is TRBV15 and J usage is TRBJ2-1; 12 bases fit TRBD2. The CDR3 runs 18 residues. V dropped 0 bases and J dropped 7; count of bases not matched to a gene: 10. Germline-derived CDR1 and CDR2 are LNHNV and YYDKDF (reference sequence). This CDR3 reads CATSRDRLTSGSLNEQFF. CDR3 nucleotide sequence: TGTGCCACCAGCAGAGATCGTCTGACTAGCGGGAGTTTGAATGAGCAGTTCTTC.

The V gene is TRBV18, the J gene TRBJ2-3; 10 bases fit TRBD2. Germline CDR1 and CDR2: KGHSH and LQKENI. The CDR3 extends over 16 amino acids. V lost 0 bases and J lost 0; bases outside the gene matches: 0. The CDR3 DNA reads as TGTGCCAGCTCACCACCTAGCGGGAGGAGCACAGATACGCAGTATTTT. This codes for CASSPPSGRSTDTQYF.

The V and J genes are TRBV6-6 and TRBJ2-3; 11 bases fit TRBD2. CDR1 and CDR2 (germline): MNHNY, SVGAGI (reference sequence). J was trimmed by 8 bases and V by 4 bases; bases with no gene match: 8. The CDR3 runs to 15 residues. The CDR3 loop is CASSLGLAEIFTQYF. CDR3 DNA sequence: TGTGCCAGCAGTTTGGGACTAGCGGAGATTTTTACGCAGTATTTT.

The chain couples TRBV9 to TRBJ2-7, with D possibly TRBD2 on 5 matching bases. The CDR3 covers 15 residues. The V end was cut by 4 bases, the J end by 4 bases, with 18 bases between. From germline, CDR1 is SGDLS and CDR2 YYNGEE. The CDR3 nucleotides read TGTGCCAGCAGCCAAAGAAGCGAGGGAGCGTACGAGCAGTACTTC. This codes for CASSQRSEGAYEQYF.

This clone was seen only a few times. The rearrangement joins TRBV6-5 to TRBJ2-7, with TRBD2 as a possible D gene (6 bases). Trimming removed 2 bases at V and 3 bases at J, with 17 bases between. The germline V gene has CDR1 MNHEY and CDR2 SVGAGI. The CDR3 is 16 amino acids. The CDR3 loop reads CASSYDGMGGVYEQYF. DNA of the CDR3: TGTGCCAGCAGTTACGATGGGATGGGGGGAGTCTACGAGCAGTACTTC.

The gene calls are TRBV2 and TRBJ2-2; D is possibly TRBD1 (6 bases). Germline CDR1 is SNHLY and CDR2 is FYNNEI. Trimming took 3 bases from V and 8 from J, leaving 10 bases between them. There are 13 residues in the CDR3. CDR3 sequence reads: CASSETGPGELFF. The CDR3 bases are TGTGCCAGCAGTGAGACAGGTCCTGGGGAGCTGTTTTTT.

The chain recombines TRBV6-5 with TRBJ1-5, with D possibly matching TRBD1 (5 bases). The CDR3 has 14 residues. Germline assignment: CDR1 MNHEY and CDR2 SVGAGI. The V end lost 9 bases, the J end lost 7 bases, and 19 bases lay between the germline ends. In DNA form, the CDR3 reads TGTGCCAGTAGAATAGCCTTGGGGCAGCAGCCCCAGCATTTT. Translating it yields CASRIALGQQPQHF.